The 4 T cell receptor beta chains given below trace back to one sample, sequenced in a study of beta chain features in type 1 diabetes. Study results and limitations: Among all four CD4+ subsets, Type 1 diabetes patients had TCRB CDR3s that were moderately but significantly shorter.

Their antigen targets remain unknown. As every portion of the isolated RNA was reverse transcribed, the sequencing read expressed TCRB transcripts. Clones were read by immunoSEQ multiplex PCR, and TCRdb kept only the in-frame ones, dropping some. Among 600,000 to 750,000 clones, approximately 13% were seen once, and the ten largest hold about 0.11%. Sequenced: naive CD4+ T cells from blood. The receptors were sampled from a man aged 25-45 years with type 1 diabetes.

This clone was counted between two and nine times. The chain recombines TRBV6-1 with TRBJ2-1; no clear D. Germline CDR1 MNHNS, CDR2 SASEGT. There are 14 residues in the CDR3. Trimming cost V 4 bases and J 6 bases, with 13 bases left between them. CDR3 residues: CASSARTRLNEQFF. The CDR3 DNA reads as TGTGCCAGCAGTGCACGGACCCGACTCAATGAGCAGTTCTTC.

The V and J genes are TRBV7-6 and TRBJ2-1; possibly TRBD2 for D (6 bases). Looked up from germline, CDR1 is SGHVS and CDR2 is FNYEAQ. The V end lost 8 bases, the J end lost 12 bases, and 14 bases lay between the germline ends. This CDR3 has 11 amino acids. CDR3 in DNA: TGTGCCAGCGGACTGGAGGGATTGCAGTTCTTC. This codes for CASGLEGLQFF.

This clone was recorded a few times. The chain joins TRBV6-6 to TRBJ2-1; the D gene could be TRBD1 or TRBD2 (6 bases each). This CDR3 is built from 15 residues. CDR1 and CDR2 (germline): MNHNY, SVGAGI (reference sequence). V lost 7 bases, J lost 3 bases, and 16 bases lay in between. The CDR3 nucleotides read TGTGCCAGCATTAACGGCGGAGGGGGCTACAATGAGCAGTTCTTC. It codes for CASINGGGGYNEQFF.

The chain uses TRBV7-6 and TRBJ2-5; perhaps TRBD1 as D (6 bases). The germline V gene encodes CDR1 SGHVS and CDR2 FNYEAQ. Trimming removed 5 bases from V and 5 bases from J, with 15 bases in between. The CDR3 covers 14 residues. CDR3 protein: CASSGNRVGETQYF. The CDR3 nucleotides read TGTGCCAGCAGCGGCAACAGGGTCGGGGAGACCCAGTACTTC.